The 10 T cell receptor beta chains in this list originate from one sample, sequenced in a study of shared clonotypes between healthy human individuals. The table came from immunoSEQ multiplex PCR; TCRdb's copy has only in-frame clones and leaves some out. The sample carries around 1.5 million clones, around 98% recorded once. Sequencing used naive CD4+ T cells sorted from blood. Subset denoted: CD45RA+ positively selected. The receptor source for this set is a man aged 25 to 45 in good health.

The V call is TRBV7-8, the J call TRBJ2-1, with D possibly matching TRBD2 (5 bases). The CDR3 length is 15 residues. The germline V gene has CDR1 SGHVS and CDR2 FQNEAQ. The V gene lost 1 base and the J gene lost 8 bases, with 15 bases spanning the gap. The CDR3 sequence: CASSLGLTAVHEQFF. The CDR3 DNA sequence: TGTGCCAGCAGCTTAGGACTAACAGCGGTCCATGAGCAGTTCTTC.

The chain couples TRBV30 to TRBJ1-6; no reliable D call. The V end was cut by 0 bases, the J end by 10 bases, with 4 bases between. This CDR3 has 11 residues. From germline, CDR1 is GTSNPN and CDR2 SVGIG (reference sequence). The CDR3 protein is CAWSVVSPLHF. The CDR3 DNA sequence: TGTGCCTGGAGTGTAGTGTCACCCCTCCACTTT.

DNA of the CDR3: TGTGCCAGCAGCTACCCACTAGTAGGCAATGAGCAGTTCTTC. Its translation is CASSYPLVGNEQFF. This sequence joins TRBV7-9 and TRBJ2-1; possibly TRBD2 for D (5 bases). The CDR3 contains 14 residues. Germline-derived CDR1 and CDR2 are SEHNR and FQNEAQ (reference sequence). Trimming took 4 bases from V and 6 from J, leaving 13 bases between them. Combining the CDR3 with reference TRBV7-9 and TRBJ2-1 gives the whole variable domain DTGVSQNPRHKITKRGQNVTFRCDPISEHNRLYWYRQTLGQGPEFLTYFQNEAQLEKSRLLSDRFSAERPKGSFSTLEIQRTEQGDSAMYLCASSYPLVGNEQFFGPGTRLTVL.

The gene calls are TRBV28 and TRBJ2-7; D call uncertain. CDR3 length: 12 residues. Trimming took off 7 bases at V and 1 base at J, with 8 bases between the two ends. CDR1 is MDHEN and CDR2 is SYDVKM in the germline V gene. CDR3 DNA sequence: TGTGCCAGCAATAGTCTATCCTACGAGCAGTACTTC. It specifies CASNSLSYEQYF.

The chain links TRBV5-1 to TRBJ1-2, with D possibly matching TRBD1 (5 bases). Between the trimmed V and J ends, which lost 5 bases and 5 bases, there was a span of 10 bases. Germline CDR1 SGHRS, CDR2 YFSETQ. The CDR3 has 12 residues. This chain's CDR3 is CASRPDSYGYTF. In nucleotides, the CDR3 is TGCGCCAGCAGACCCGACAGTTATGGCTACACCTTC. The full variable domain, completed using reference TRBV5-1 and TRBJ1-2, is KAGVTQTPRYLIKTRGQQVTLSCSPISGHRSVSWYQQTPGQGLQFLFEYFSETQRNKGNFPGRFSGRQFSNSRSEMNVSTLELGDSALYLCASRPDSYGYTFGSGTRLTVV.

V gene TRBV7-6 combines with J gene TRBJ2-7, with 11 positions matching TRBD2. Germline CDR1 reads SGHVS; CDR2 reads FNYEAQ. V was clipped by 5 bases and J by 6 bases; unmatched bases: 12. The CDR3 is made up of 16 amino acids. The CDR3 loop reads CASSLGTSGRASEQYF. The CDR3 nucleotides read TGTGCCAGCAGCCTGGGAACTAGCGGGAGAGCATCCGAGCAGTACTTC.

The V and J genes are TRBV6-5 and TRBJ2-1; weak D call: TRBD2 (5 bases). CDR1 MNHEY and CDR2 SVGAGI come from the germline V gene. V lost 2 bases to trimming and J lost 1 base, with 12 bases between them. The CDR3 is made up of 16 amino acids. CDR3 loop: CASSYEGGLSYNEQFF. CDR3 DNA sequence: TGTGCCAGCAGTTACGAGGGCGGCTTATCCTACAATGAGCAGTTCTTC.

This clone showed up just once. V and J are TRBV28 and TRBJ2-3; tentatively, D is TRBD2 (6 bases). Germline assignment: CDR1 MDHEN and CDR2 SYDVKM. CDR3 length: 14 residues. V lost 8 bases to trimming and J lost 5 bases, with 17 bases between them. CDR3 loop: CASLETSRGDTQYF. DNA of the CDR3: TGTGCCAGCTTGGAGACTAGTAGAGGAGATACGCAGTATTTT.

V usage is TRBV14 and J usage is TRBJ1-1; perhaps TRBD1 as D (5 bases). This CDR3 is built from 16 residues. V was cut by 1 base and J by 0 bases, with 12 bases left in between. Looked up from germline, CDR1 is SGHDN and CDR2 is FVKESK. CDR3 sequence (DNA): TGTGCCAGCAGCCAAGGAGTTGACAGCTTGAACACTGAAGCTTTCTTT. Protein sequence: CASSQGVDSLNTEAFF.

About this clone: Other DNA sequences in this specimen translate into the identical CDR3. The rearrangement joins TRBV9 to TRBJ2-1; D is ambiguous. The CDR3 has 13 residues. Trimming left V 2 bases short and J 2 bases short, with 5 bases between. Germline CDR1 is SGDLS and CDR2 is YYNGEE. The CDR3, as DNA: TGTGCCAGCAGCGTCGGAACCTACAATGAGCAGTTCTTC. Amino acids: CASSVGTYNEQFF. Together with reference TRBV9 and TRBJ2-1, the CDR3 gives the full variable domain: DSGVTQTPKHLITATGQRVTLRCSPRSGDLSVYWYQQSLDQGLQFLIQYYNGEERAKGNILERFSAQQFPDLHSELNLSSLELGDSALYFCASSVGTYNEQFFGPGTRLTVL.